The rows below give T cell receptor beta chains drawn from one sample of a study of PD-1 blockade in classical Hodgkin lymphoma. Sequencing was performed with immunoSEQ multiplex PCR; in TCRdb, only in-frame clones are kept and a portion is missing. Altogether around 99,000 clones are present, roughly 76% being singletons, with the ten largest covering roughly 15%. The material sequenced was peripheral blood mononuclear cells (PBMCs), taken before the second cycle of nivolumab. The receptors come from a human donor with classical Hodgkin lymphoma. CDR3s include the opening cysteine and the closing phenylalanine or tryptophan. A D gene is named only where the DNA matches it firmly. Size is omitted from some rows. Given values are once, few, many or a class for expanded clones.

clone size	J gene	D gene	V gene	CDR3 protein	CDR3 DNA
NA	TRBJ2-7	NA	TRBV2	CASSEAGRFYEQYF	TGTGCCAGCAGTGAAGCGGGACGTTTTTACGAGCAGTACTTC
NA	TRBJ1-2	NA	TRBV29-1	CSVEGRDGYTF	TGCAGCGTTGAAGGGCGGGATGGCTACACCTTC
NA	TRBJ1-4	NA	TRBV18	CASSRSGQLEKLFF	TGTGCCAGCTCCCGGTCAGGACAGCTAGAAAAACTGTTTTTT
NA	TRBJ1-1	NA	TRBV4-1	CASSQPGAEAFF	TGCGCCAGCAGCCAACCTGGGGCTGAAGCTTTCTTT
NA	TRBJ1-6	NA	TRBV27	CASSTRGRVVSPLHF	TGTGCCTCCAGCACGAGGGGCAGGGTGGTTTCACCCCTCCACTTT
NA	TRBJ1-2	TRBD1	TRBV5-4	CASSTGTGPYGYTF	TGTGCCAGCAGCACCGGGACAGGGCCCTATGGCTACACCTTC
NA	TRBJ1-1	NA	TRBV2	CASSEALGGNTEAFF	TGTGCCAGCAGTGAAGCGCTGGGGGGGAACACTGAAGCTTTCTTT
NA	TRBJ2-1	TRBD2	TRBV7-9	CASSSGTSGAYNEQFF	TGTGCCAGCAGCTCGGGGACTAGCGGGGCCTACAATGAGCAGTTCTTC
NA	TRBJ2-3	TRBD2	TRBV7-6	CASSSTIGGGTQYF	TGTGCCAGCAGCTCCACGATCGGGGGGGGTACGCAGTATTTT
NA	TRBJ1-2	NA	TRBV6-1	CASTMDTANYGYTF	TGTGCCAGCACTATGGACACCGCTAACTATGGCTACACCTTC
NA	TRBJ2-1	TRBD2	TRBV9	CASSLAAGPNEQFF	TGTGCCAGCAGCCTAGCGGCCGGGCCCAATGAGCAGTTCTTC
NA	TRBJ2-3	TRBD1	TRBV5-1	CASSWGTGQTDTQYF	TGCGCCAGCAGCTGGGGGACAGGCCAGACAGATACGCAGTATTTT
NA	TRBJ2-3	NA	TRBV7-2	CASSTRWDFIYTDTQYF	TGTGCCAGCAGCACCCGCTGGGACTTCATATACACAGATACGCAGTATTTT
NA	TRBJ2-1	NA	TRBV14	CASSPWISGREQFF	TGTGCCAGCAGCCCCTGGATAAGCGGGCGTGAGCAGTTCTTC
few	TRBJ2-7	TRBD1	TRBV6-6	CASSYSGQGTPYEQYF	TGTGCCAGCAGTTACTCGGGACAGGGGACTCCCTACGAGCAGTACTTC
NA	TRBJ2-1	NA	TRBV6-4	CASSVAGGPVEQFF	TGTGCCAGCAGTGTAGCTGGAGGGCCGGTTGAGCAGTTCTTC
NA	TRBJ2-3	TRBD2	TRBV9	CASSFSGRSTDTQYF	TGTGCCAGCAGCTTTAGCGGGAGGAGCACAGATACGCAGTATTTT
NA	TRBJ1-1	NA	TRBV10-2	CASSRTVNTEAFF	TGCGCCAGCAGTCGGACGGTGAACACTGAAGCTTTCTTT
once	TRBJ2-7	NA	TRBV6-6	CASSYGGPYEQYF	TGTGCCAGCAGTTACGGAGGGCCCTACGAGCAGTACTTC
NA	TRBJ1-2	NA	TRBV30	CAWILRGRGWAGYTF	TGTGCCTGGATCTTGAGAGGGCGCGGATGGGCTGGCTACACCTTC
NA	TRBJ1-1	NA	TRBV19	CASSSVDARAEAFF	TGTGCCAGTAGTTCCGTGGATGCTAGGGCTGAAGCTTTCTTT
NA	TRBJ2-2	TRBD2	TRBV10-2	CASRPLAENTGELFF	TGCGCCAGCAGACCCCTAGCGGAGAACACCGGGGAGCTGTTTTTT
NA	TRBJ2-1	NA	TRBV12-2	CASRPRVVGGILNEQFF	TGTGCAAGTCGCCCCCGAGTCGTCGGCGGGATATTAAATGAGCAGTTCTTC
NA	TRBJ2-7	NA	TRBV6-1	CASSEGDLGSAYEQYF	TGTGCCAGCAGTGAAGGGGACCTGGGATCGGCCTACGAGCAGTACTTC
few	TRBJ2-7	NA	TRBV13	CASRYNSPGESYEQYF	TGTGCCAGCAGATACAATAGTCCGGGAGAATCCTACGAGCAGTACTTC
NA	TRBJ1-1	NA	TRBV7-2	CASSLGDTLGEAFF	TGTGCCAGCAGCTTAGGGGACACCCTGGGGGAAGCTTTCTTT
NA	TRBJ2-7	NA	TRBV6-5	CASSYSAGWEQYF	TGTGCCAGCAGTTACTCCGCGGGATGGGAGCAGTACTTC
few	TRBJ2-7	NA	TRBV30	CAWRDSYEQYF	TGTGCCTGGAGAGACAGCTACGAGCAGTACTTC
NA	TRBJ1-4	NA	TRBV29-1	CSVGQTNEKLFF	TGCAGCGTTGGTCAGACTAATGAAAAACTGTTTTTT
once	TRBJ2-7	NA	TRBV11-2	CASSLETGNSYEQYF	TGTGCCAGCAGCTTAGAAACAGGCAACTCCTACGAGCAGTACTTC
NA	TRBJ2-5	NA	TRBV7-8	CASSWRKEPGQETQYF	TGTGCCAGCAGCTGGAGGAAGGAGCCGGGGCAAGAAACCCAGTACTTC
few	TRBJ1-1	NA	TRBV7-2	CASSARAPRAEAFF	TGTGCCAGCAGCGCCAGGGCCCCGAGGGCTGAAGCTTTCTTT
NA	TRBJ1-5	NA	TRBV6-1	CASSDGGWAQPQHF	TGTGCCAGCAGTGACGGGGGGTGGGCACAGCCCCAGCATTTT
NA	TRBJ1-1	NA	TRBV10-3	CASNPGVQNTEAFF	TGTGCCTCAAATCCAGGGGTCCAGAACACTGAAGCTTTCTTT
NA	TRBJ1-4	NA	TRBV4-3	CASGAGTSTNEKLFF	TGCGCCAGCGGGGCCGGGACATCTACTAATGAAAAACTGTTTTTT
NA	TRBJ1-1	NA	TRBV18	CASSRPANTEAFF	TGTGCCAGCTCACGGCCAGCGAACACTGAAGCTTTCTTT
NA	TRBJ1-1	TRBD1	TRBV10-1	CASSGDRNTEAFF	TGCGCCAGCAGTGGGGACAGAAACACTGAAGCTTTCTTT
NA	TRBJ1-2	NA	TRBV7-9	CASSPTFPVSYGYTF	TGTGCCAGCAGTCCAACGTTCCCGGTGAGCTATGGCTACACCTTC
NA	TRBJ1-2	NA	TRBV4-2	CASSQDSGFYGYTF	TGTGCCAGCAGCCAAGATTCGGGCTTCTATGGCTACACCTTC